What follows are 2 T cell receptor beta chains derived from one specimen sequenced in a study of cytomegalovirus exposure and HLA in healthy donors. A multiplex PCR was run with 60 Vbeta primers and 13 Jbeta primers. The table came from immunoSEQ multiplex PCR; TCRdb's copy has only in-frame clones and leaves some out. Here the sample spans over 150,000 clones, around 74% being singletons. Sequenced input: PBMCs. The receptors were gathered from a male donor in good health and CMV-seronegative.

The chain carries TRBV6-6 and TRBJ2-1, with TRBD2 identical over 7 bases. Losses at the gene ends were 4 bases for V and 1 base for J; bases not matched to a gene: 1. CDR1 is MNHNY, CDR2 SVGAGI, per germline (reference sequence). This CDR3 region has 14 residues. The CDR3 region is CASSSSGSYNEQFF. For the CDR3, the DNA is TGTGCCAGCAGTTCTAGCGGTTCCTACAATGAGCAGTTCTTC.

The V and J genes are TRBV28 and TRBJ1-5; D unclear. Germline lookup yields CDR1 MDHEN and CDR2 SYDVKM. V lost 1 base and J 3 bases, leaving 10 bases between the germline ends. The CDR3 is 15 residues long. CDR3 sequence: CASSLSTIANQPQHF. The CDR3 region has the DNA TGTGCCAGCAGTTTATCAACTATAGCCAATCAGCCCCAGCATTTT.